Each of the 28 T cell receptor beta chains below was sequenced from the same sample in a study of Graves' ophthalmopathy and Graves' hyperthyroidism. Beta-chain TCR CDR3 regions were amplified from RNA transcripts. HTBI primers served in a first-round RT-PCR, which a second-round multiplex PCR followed. TCRdb processed the multiplex PCR reads anew with MiXCR; each CDR3 protein has one entry. The sample contains 350,000 to 400,000 distinct CDR3 sequences, around 20% of which appear only once. The specimen sequenced was peripheral blood. The receptors come from a woman under 30 with Graves' ophthalmopathy.

Many counts were recorded for this clonotype. V usage is TRBV6-5 and J usage is TRBJ1-1; TRBD1 might be the D (5 bases). CDR1 and CDR2 (germline): MNHEY, SVGAGI. V lost 6 bases to trimming and J lost 5 bases, with 19 bases between them. The CDR3 sequence is 15 residues long. The CDR3 bases are TGTGCCAGCAGCCCCGGAGGGGCGAGGAAAACTGAAGCTTTCTTT. Protein product: CASSPGGARKTEAFF.

In its sample, this clonotype was seen many times. The genes are TRBV2 and TRBJ2-5; D call uncertain. CDR3 length: 12 residues. In germline, CDR1 is SNHLY, CDR2 FYNNEI. Deletions cut 7 bases from V and 2 bases from J, with 8 bases between. The CDR3 DNA is TGTGCCAGCACCGCGGAGCAAGAGACCCAGTACTTC. Its translation: CASTAEQETQYF.

Many counts were recorded for this clonotype. This sequence joins TRBV30 and TRBJ2-5; a possible D gene is TRBD2 (5 bases). Germline CDR1 and CDR2: GTSNPN and SVGIG (reference sequence). The CDR3 is 13 residues long. V shed 3 bases and J shed 7 bases, with 15 bases lying between them. CDR3 loop: CAWRRPHRGTQYF. In DNA, the CDR3 is TGTGCCTGGAGACGGCCCCACCGGGGGACCCAGTACTTC. Using reference TRBV30 and TRBJ2-5 for the parts outside the CDR3, the full variable domain is SQTIHQWPATLVQPVGSPLSLECTVEGTSNPNLYWYRQAAGRGLQLLFYSVGIGQISSEVPQNLSASRPQDRQFILSSKKLLLSDSGFYLCAWRRPHRGTQYFGPGTRLLVL.

This clonotype was found many times. This chain joins TRBV7-8 and TRBJ2-2, with 9 bases matching TRBD1. This CDR3 has 14 residues. Germline V CDR1 and CDR2: SGHVS, FQNEAQ. Unmatched junction bases numbered 2, after V lost 3 bases and J lost 6 bases. CDR3 coding DNA: TGTGCCAGCAGCTTGGGACAGGGACCCGGGGAGCTGTTTTTT. It is translated as CASSLGQGPGELFF.

This chain links TRBV9 with TRBJ2-2, with TRBD2 as a possible D gene (6 bases). The CDR3 covers 18 residues. From germline, CDR1 is SGDLS and CDR2 YYNGEE. Trimming stripped 2 bases from V and 3 bases from J, with 20 bases between. The DNA of the CDR3 is TGTGCCAGCAGCGTGCGCCACCCCGGGACTCATTACACCGGGGAGCTGTTTTTT. The encoded protein is CASSVRHPGTHYTGELFF.

This clonotype was seen repeatedly, ten times or more. The chain recombines TRBV19 with TRBJ2-7, with D perhaps matching TRBD1 (6 bases). The CDR3 extends over 15 amino acids. Germline CDR1 reads LNHDA; CDR2 reads SQIVND (reference sequence). Deletions cut 0 bases from V and 1 base from J, with 10 bases between. The CDR3 sequence is CASSIDRQGSYEQYF. The CDR3 coding sequence is TGTGCCAGTAGTATAGATAGGCAGGGGTCCTACGAGCAGTACTTC.

In this sample, this clonotype turned up many times. V usage is TRBV11-2 and J usage is TRBJ2-7; 11 positions agree with TRBD2. Per the germline V gene, CDR1 is SGHAT and CDR2 is FQNNGV. The CDR3 contains 17 residues. V shed 6 bases and J 7 bases; nucleotides not matched to a gene: 17. The CDR3 DNA reads as TGTGCCAGCAGTTTACTAGGGACTAGCGGCAGATTTCGAGAGCAGTACTTC. This sequence encodes CASSLLGTSGRFREQYF.

In this sample, this clonotype turned up many times. The DNA for the CDR3 is TGTGCCTGGAATCCGGGGGGGACCTCGAACACTGAAGCTTTCTTT. Protein: CAWNPGGTSNTEAFF. This chain connects TRBV30 to TRBJ1-1; possibly TRBD1 for D (5 bases). V was trimmed by 4 bases and J by 1 base, leaving 16 bases between them. In germline, CDR1 is GTSNPN, CDR2 SVGIG (reference sequence). The CDR3 covers 15 residues.

This clonotype turned up a few times. This chain uses TRBV7-3 with TRBJ2-5, with a possible D match to TRBD1 (5 bases). There are 15 residues in the CDR3. With 5 bases removed from V and 3 bases from J, the gap between germline ends came to 16 bases. Germline V gene lookup returns CDR1 SGHTA and CDR2 FQGTGA. CDR3 in DNA: TGTGCCAGCAGCCAGGGCGAGAGTCGGAAAGAGACCCAGTACTTC. Its translation is CASSQGESRKETQYF.

This chain's CDR3 is CASSSGQAENQPQHF. The CDR3 DNA reads as TGTGCCAGCAGTTCGGGACAGGCCGAGAATCAGCCCCAGCATTTT. J is TRBJ1-5 and V is TRBV12-3 or TRBV12-4, with TRBD1 matching 8 bases. The CDR3 is 15 amino acids. V gave up 4 bases and J gave up 4 bases; unmatched junction bases: 6.

This clonotype was detected ten times or more. This sequence joins TRBV7-2 and TRBJ1-1, with D maybe TRBD1 (5 bases). Germline assignment: CDR1 SGHTA and CDR2 FQGNSA. Trimming cost V 5 bases and J 2 bases, with 9 bases left between them. The CDR3 spans 13 residues. The CDR3 region has the DNA TGTGCCAGCAGCGATCAGGGTAACACTGAAGCTTTCTTT. Its protein product is CASSDQGNTEAFF.

CDR3 loop: CASTRGTAPSETQYF. The CDR3 nucleotides read TGTGCCAGCACCCGCGGGACCGCACCCTCGGAGACCCAGTACTTC. This sequence joins TRBV12-3 or TRBV12-4 and TRBJ2-5; tentative D call: TRBD2 (6 bases). CDR3 length: 15 amino acids. The ends were cut back, 7 bases at V and 5 bases at J, with 20 bases in the middle.

This clonotype has at least ten counts. The chain couples TRBV7-3 to TRBJ2-7, with TRBD1 as a possible D gene (6 bases). The V gene's germline CDR1 is SGHTA and CDR2 FQGTGA. Trimming removed 2 bases from V and 3 bases from J, with 17 bases in between. The CDR3 consists of 16 residues. For the CDR3, the DNA is TGTGCCAGCAGCTTACAGGGGACGGTGGCTCACTACGAGCAGTACTTC. It yields the protein CASSLQGTVAHYEQYF.

This clonotype was picked up many times. This chain links TRBV9 with TRBJ1-5, with TRBD1 matching 11 bases. The CDR3 runs 16 residues. V lost 0 bases and J lost 6; bases outside the gene matches: 5. Germline CDR1 SGDLS, CDR2 YYNGEE. In nucleotides, the CDR3 is TGTGCCAGCAGCGTAGCAGGACAGGGGGCGGGTCAGCCCCAGCATTTT. Amino acid sequence: CASSVAGQGAGQPQHF.

There are many counts of this clonotype. The chain joins TRBV7-3 to TRBJ1-6; tentatively, D is TRBD1 (6 bases). CDR1 is SGHTA, CDR2 FQGTGA, per germline. The CDR3 is made up of 15 amino acids. V dropped 2 bases and J dropped 7 bases, with 12 bases sitting between them. The chain's CDR3 is CASSLVRGLNSPLHF. In DNA, the CDR3 is TGTGCCAGCAGCTTAGTACGGGGGCTAAATTCACCCCTCCACTTT.

This clonotype was seen at least ten times. The chain carries TRBV5-1 and TRBJ1-1, with TRBD1 matching 10 bases. This CDR3 has 15 residues. Per the germline V gene, CDR1 is SGHRS and CDR2 is YFSETQ. Losses at the gene ends were 0 bases for V and 5 bases for J; bases not matched to a gene: 4. CDR3 nucleotide sequence: TGCGCCAGCAGCTTGGTAATGGGACAGGGGACTGAAGCTTTCTTT. The encoded protein is CASSLVMGQGTEAFF.

This clonotype was detected many times. The rearrangement uses TRBV7-2 and TRBJ2-7, with D perhaps TRBD1 (6 bases). CDR1 SGHTA and CDR2 FQGNSA come from the germline V gene. V was shortened by 5 bases and J by 3 bases, with 20 bases between the two germline ends. This CDR3 contains 16 residues. The CDR3 region has the DNA TGTGCCAGCAGCCAGATACACGGACAGCCTTACTACGAGCAGTACTTC. Residues: CASSQIHGQPYYEQYF. The whole variable domain, filled in from reference TRBV7-2 and TRBJ2-7, reads GAGVSQSPSNKVTEKGKDVELRCDPISGHTALYWYRQSLGQGLEFLIYFQGNSAPDKSGLPSDRFSAERTGGSVSTLTIQRTQQEDSAVYLCASSQIHGQPYYEQYFGPGTRLTVT.

The V call is TRBV6-1, the J call TRBJ2-7, with TRBD1 matching over 12 bases. Trimming at V came to 7 bases and at J to 4 bases, leaving 8 bases not matched to a gene. Germline V gene sequence: CDR1 MNHNS, CDR2 SASEGT. CDR3 length: 15 amino acids. DNA for the CDR3: TGTGCCAGCAACCCGGGACAGGGGGCGCGGTACGAGCAGTACTTC. It yields the protein CASNPGQGARYEQYF.

This clonotype was detected many times. The rearrangement uses TRBV12-3 or TRBV12-4 and TRBJ1-2, with a weak D call TRBD1 (6 bases). This CDR3 is 13 amino acids long. V lost 3 bases to trimming and J lost 4 bases, with 9 bases between them. DNA for the CDR3: TGTGCCAGCAGTTTTCCCAGGGGCTATGGCTACACCTTC. This encodes CASSFPRGYGYTF.

This clonotype occurred many times. V gene TRBV10-3 combines with J gene TRBJ2-2; 9 bases are shared with TRBD1. The CDR3 runs to 14 residues. J was trimmed by 2 bases and V by 10 bases; bases with no gene match: 5. Germline V lookup: CDR1 ENHRY, CDR2 SYGVKD. CDR3 sequence reads: CATGTGLNTGELFF. The CDR3 DNA reads as TGTGCCACCGGGACAGGGCTAAACACCGGGGAGCTGTTTTTT.

This clonotype has a count of ten or more. The chain recombines TRBV28 with TRBJ2-7; 10 bases are a match to TRBD1. The length of the CDR3 is 17 residues. CDR1 and CDR2 (germline): MDHEN, SYDVKM. V gave up 3 bases and J gave up 4 bases; unmatched junction bases: 12. CDR3 protein: CASSFGRRDRGVYEQYF. Here the CDR3 DNA reads TGTGCCAGCAGTTTTGGAAGACGGGACAGGGGTGTGTACGAGCAGTACTTC.

This clonotype was recorded at least ten times. The rearrangement uses TRBV9 and TRBJ1-3; D remains unclear. Trimming cost V 0 bases and J 4 bases, with 5 bases left between them. This CDR3 has 13 amino acids. Germline V gives CDR1 SGDLS, CDR2 YYNGEE. CDR3 amino acids: CASSVGVGNTIYF. The CDR3 region has the DNA TGTGCCAGCAGCGTAGGGGTCGGAAACACCATATATTTT.

This clonotype was seen just once. One end of the junction does not line up with germline, which may come from a read error. The rearrangement links TRBV7-2 to TRBJ1-1, with D perhaps matching TRBD1 (5 bases). The V gene's germline CDR1 is SGHTA and CDR2 FQGNSA. The CDR3 runs 12 residues. CDR3: CASNGGWGWAFF. The CDR3 DNA sequence: TGCGCCAGCAACGGGGGTTGGGGATGGGCTTTCTTT.

This clonotype showed up many times. The chain recombines TRBV7-2 with TRBJ2-7; the match to TRBD1 covers 10 bases. The junction had 11 bases not matched to a gene; V was cut back by 3 bases and J by 3 bases. Germline V gene data show CDR1 as SGHTA and CDR2 as FQGNSA. The CDR3 loop spans 17 amino acids. DNA of the CDR3: TGTGCCAGCAGCTTGGGGCTTTATCGGACAGGGGGCTACGAGCAGTACTTC. It yields the protein CASSLGLYRTGGYEQYF. Together with reference TRBV7-2 and TRBJ2-7, the CDR3 gives the full variable domain: GAGVSQSPSNKVTEKGKDVELRCDPISGHTALYWYRQSLGQGLEFLIYFQGNSAPDKSGLPSDRFSAERTGGSVSTLTIQRTQQEDSAVYLCASSLGLYRTGGYEQYFGPGTRLTVT.

This clonotype appeared many times. The chain recombines TRBV28 with TRBJ2-7; 11 positions agree with TRBD2. The CDR3 is 15 residues long. Germline CDR1 reads MDHEN; CDR2 reads SYDVKM. V shed 5 bases, J shed 5 bases, and the junction held 8 bases outside the gene matches. The CDR3: CASSSPGLAADEQYF. The CDR3 bases are TGTGCCAGCAGTAGTCCGGGACTAGCGGCCGACGAGCAGTACTTC.

This clonotype occurred many times. The V call is TRBV19, the J call TRBJ1-2; no clear D gene. The CDR3 consists of 14 residues. V was shortened by 5 bases and J by 6 bases, with 16 bases between the two germline ends. Germline assignment: CDR1 LNHDA and CDR2 SQIVND (reference sequence). CDR3 bases: TGTGCCAGTAGTTCCCCTTATAAAGGTGATGGCTACACCTTC. Encoded protein: CASSSPYKGDGYTF. Full variable domain (remainder filled in from reference TRBV19 and TRBJ1-2): DGGITQSPKYLFRKEGQNVTLSCEQNLNHDAMYWYRQDPGQGLRLIYYSQIVNDFQKGDIAEGYSVSREKKESFPLTVTSAQKNPTAFYLCASSSPYKGDGYTFGSGTRLTVV.

The rearrangement joins TRBV15 to TRBJ2-4; perhaps TRBD1 as D (5 bases). From germline, CDR1 is LNHNV and CDR2 YYDKDF (reference sequence). The CDR3 runs 16 residues. V shed 2 bases and J shed 0 bases, with 11 bases lying between them. CDR3 nucleotides: TGTGCCACCAGCAGACAAGGACACTTAGCCAAAAACATTCAGTACTTC. Its translation is CATSRQGHLAKNIQYF.

This clonotype was recorded at least ten times. The rearrangement links TRBV29-1 to TRBJ2-2, with D perhaps TRBD2 (6 bases). V lost 4 bases and J 7 bases, leaving 13 bases between the germline ends. This CDR3 spans 13 amino acids. Germline V gene sequence: CDR1 SQVTM, CDR2 ANQGSEA. The CDR3, as DNA: TGCAGCGTTGGGTCGGGAGCGGGCGGGGAGCTGTTTTTT. It translates to CSVGSGAGGELFF.